Presented here are 16 T cell receptor beta chains from one specimen sequenced in a study of T cells in Graves' hyperthyroidism and ophthalmopathy. The investigators amplified TCR beta CDR3 regions from RNA transcripts. TCR CDR3 regions were first amplified by RT-PCR with HTBI primers. Using its own MiXCR run on the multiplex PCR reads, TCRdb lists one record per CDR3 protein. The profile covers a few hundred thousand distinct CDR3 sequences, with about half appearing a single time and under 20% taken by the ten largest. The sample taken for sequencing was peripheral blood or thyroid tissue (not recorded which). These receptors came from an adult woman with Graves' disease, either hyperthyroidism or ophthalmopathy (not recorded which).

The V gene is TRBV29-1, the J gene TRBJ2-5; maybe TRBD1 (6 bases). CDR1 and CDR2 (germline): SQVTM, ANQGSEA. The CDR3 spans 14 residues. Between the trimmed V and J ends, which lost 2 bases and 4 bases, there was a span of 14 bases. CDR3 sequence (DNA): TGCAGCGTTGAACCTACAGGACAGTTAGAGACCCAGTACTTC. Translation: CSVEPTGQLETQYF. The full variable domain, its missing parts supplied by reference TRBV29-1 and TRBJ2-5, is SAVISQKPSRDICQRGTSLTIQCQVDSQVTMMFWYRQQPGQSLTLIATANQGSEATYESGFVIDKFPISRPNLTFSTLTVSNMSPEDSSIYLCSVEPTGQLETQYFGPGTRLLVL.

This clonotype has a single count. The rearrangement uses TRBV7-9 and TRBJ1-2, with 9 bases fitting TRBD1. This CDR3 region has 17 residues. J lost 0 bases, V lost 2 bases, and 7 bases had no gene match. Germline values: CDR1 SEHNR, CDR2 FQNEAQ (reference sequence). CDR3 loop: CASSLSLGQGPNYGYTF. The CDR3 nucleotides read TGTGCCAGCAGCTTATCTTTGGGACAGGGACCTAACTATGGCTACACCTTC.

This clonotype appeared a single time. The rearrangement uses TRBV29-1 and TRBJ2-7; D uncertain. Between the trimmed V and J ends, which lost 1 base and 7 bases, there was a span of 11 bases. Per the germline V gene, CDR1 is SQVTM and CDR2 is ANQGSEA. The CDR3 is made up of 12 amino acids. As DNA, the CDR3 is TGCAGCGTTGAAGCGGCTGTAGGAGAGCAGTACTTC. It codes for CSVEAAVGEQYF.

This clonotype came up many times. The V gene is TRBV6-1, the J gene TRBJ1-5; D call uncertain. Trimming cost V 8 bases and J 2 bases, with 16 bases left between them. The CDR3 is 15 amino acids. Germline assignment: CDR1 MNHNS and CDR2 SASEGT. The CDR3 loop reads CASRPLLNGNQPQHF. The DNA for the CDR3 is TGTGCCAGCCGGCCTTTGTTGAACGGCAATCAGCCCCAGCATTTT.

The rearrangement links TRBV7-2 to TRBJ2-5, with TRBD1 matching over 9 bases. Germline V gives CDR1 SGHTA, CDR2 FQGNSA. The CDR3 contains 15 residues. With 1 base clipped from V and 2 bases from J, the junction kept 2 bases outside the gene matches. The CDR3 bases are TGTGCCAGCAGCTTAGGAGGACAGGGGCAAGAGACCCAGTACTTC. This encodes CASSLGGQGQETQYF.

This clonotype has more than one count but fewer than ten. This chain joins TRBV29-1 and TRBJ2-5; 10 nucleotides agree with TRBD2. Trimming removed 1 base from V and 5 bases from J; junction bases left unmatched: 10. The CDR3 runs to 16 residues. Germline CDR1 SQVTM, CDR2 ANQGSEA. This CDR3 is CSVEGQREGPPETQYF. The CDR3 coding sequence is TGCAGCGTTGAAGGACAGCGGGAGGGCCCTCCGGAGACCCAGTACTTC.

This clonotype was seen at least ten times. The J gene is TRBJ1-3, the V gene TRBV19, with a weak D call TRBD1 (5 bases). Germline loops: CDR1 LNHDA, CDR2 SQIVND (reference sequence). The length of the CDR3 is 15 residues. V gave up 6 bases and J gave up 0 bases, with 12 bases separating them. CDR3 sequence reads: CASSSGTASGNTIYF. The CDR3 DNA is TGTGCCAGTAGCTCGGGGACGGCCTCTGGAAACACCATATATTTT.

The rearrangement joins TRBV10-3 to TRBJ1-4, with D possibly TRBD1 on 5 matching bases. Germline V gene data show CDR1 as ENHRY and CDR2 as SYGVKD. This CDR3 spans 15 amino acids. V gave up 0 bases and J gave up 13 bases, with 18 bases separating them. The CDR3 DNA reads as TGTGCCATCAGTGAGTCCGGGGGAAATAGTGGGAGACTGTTTTTT. Translating gives CAISESGGNSGRLFF.

This clonotype was seen repeatedly, ten times or more. CDR3 bases: TGTGCCAGCAGTCGATATCTCAGGGGCAAAAGGACTGAAGCTTTCTTT. This sequence encodes CASSRYLRGKRTEAFF. V is TRBV6-6 and J is TRBJ1-1; tentative D call: TRBD1 (6 bases). The CDR3 runs to 16 residues. Germline CDR1 MNHNY, CDR2 SVGAGI (reference sequence). Between the trimmed V and J ends, which lost 5 bases and 5 bases, there was a span of 21 bases.

CDR3 DNA: TGCGCCAGCAGCTTAGGACCGGGACAAGGGGGGAATGAGCAGTACTTC. It encodes CASSLGPGQGGNEQYF. The J gene is TRBJ2-7, the V gene TRBV5-1, with D perhaps being TRBD1 or TRBD2 (6 bases each). Per germline, CDR1 SGHRS and CDR2 YFSETQ. The CDR3 totals 16 residues. Between the trimmed V and J ends, which lost 2 bases and 7 bases, there was a span of 22 bases.

In the case of this clonotype: The CDR3 ends on some other residue instead of the conserved phenylalanine or tryptophan, so this is likely a read error. It is unclear where the CDR3 begins or ends on the DNA, so no DNA is shown, and the CDR3 is as TCRdb lists it. The chain links TRBV11-2 to TRBJ1-4. Per germline, CDR1 SGHAT and CDR2 FQNNGV. With termini counted, the CDR3 has 9 amino acids. CDR3 protein: CASSQGTDY.

The chain couples TRBV10-3 to TRBJ2-7, with D possibly matching TRBD2 (5 bases). The germline V gene has CDR1 ENHRY and CDR2 SYGVKD. The CDR3 has 14 amino acids. With 3 bases removed from V and 3 bases from J, the gap between germline ends came to 12 bases. CDR3 in amino acids: CAISDQGTSYEQYF. The DNA for the CDR3 is TGTGCCATCAGTGACCAAGGAACTAGCTACGAGCAGTACTTC.

Ten or more counts support this clonotype. The rearrangement uses TRBV12-3 or TRBV12-4 and TRBJ1-5, with 10 bases identical to TRBD1. This CDR3 is 16 amino acids long. Germline trimming cut 5 bases from V and 2 bases from J; bases unmatched to any gene: 6. The CDR3 protein is CASSLRDRGGNQPQHF. The CDR3 DNA follows: TGTGCCAGCAGTCTCCGGGACAGGGGTGGCAATCAGCCCCAGCATTTT.

This clonotype turned up a few times. The V gene is TRBV10-3, the J gene TRBJ2-6, with 8 nucleotides matching TRBD1. CDR3 length equals 15 residues. From germline, CDR1 is ENHRY and CDR2 SYGVKD. V lost 3 bases to trimming and J lost 9 bases; unmatched junction nucleotides: 7. This chain's CDR3 is CAISDGQGQYNVLTF. In nucleotides, the CDR3 is TGTGCCATCAGTGACGGACAGGGTCAATACAACGTCCTGACTTTC.

The chain employs TRBV20-1 and TRBJ2-5, with 12 nucleotides matching TRBD2. Germline trimming cut 1 base from V and 4 bases from J; bases unmatched to any gene: 4. This CDR3 is built from 15 residues. Germline CDR1 DFQATT, CDR2 SNEGSKA (reference sequence). CDR3 in amino acids: CSARGLAGGLETQYF. The CDR3 DNA follows: TGCAGTGCTAGAGGCCTAGCGGGAGGGTTAGAGACCCAGTACTTC.

This clonotype has a handful of counts. The chain uses TRBV7-9 and TRBJ1-6; unclear D gene. The CDR3 is made up of 15 amino acids. In germline, CDR1 is SEHNR, CDR2 FQNEAQ (reference sequence). With 1 base removed from V and 7 bases from J, the gap between germline ends came to 11 bases. The CDR3 loop is CASSLGSAANSPLHF. In DNA form, the CDR3 reads TGTGCCAGCAGCTTAGGGTCGGCAGCCAATTCACCCCTCCACTTT.